This T cell receptor beta chain appears in the sequencing data of a study of CD8 T cells in Susac syndrome. The CDR3 runs to 13 residues. With 2 bases removed from V and 4 bases from J, the gap between germline ends came to 9 bases. CDR1 MGHDK and CDR2 SYGVNS come from the germline V gene. High-throughput TCR beta sequencing covered peripheral CD8+ and CD4+ T cells. Random-hexamer reverse transcription was applied to roughly 0.5 to 1 ug RNA. Amplification of TCR beta CDR3 used immunoSEQ multiplex PCR across 54 Vbeta and 13 Jbeta. MiXCR, applied by TCRdb to the immunoSEQ multiplex PCR reads, yields one record per CDR3 protein. The sample records some 150,000 distinct CDR3 sequences, around 96% being singletons. Points on this clonotype: What it recognizes is unknown.

Overall study findings and caveats: The Susac syndrome CD4+ T cell repertoires displayed no clonal expansion.

Sequencing used CD4+ T cells from PBMCs. The TCR was taken from a human donor with Susac syndrome. The chain recombines TRBV25-1 with TRBJ2-7; D is unclear. The CDR3 nucleotides are TGTGCCAGCAGTGAAAACCTGGGGTACGAGCAGTACTTC. Translated: CASSENLGYEQYF.